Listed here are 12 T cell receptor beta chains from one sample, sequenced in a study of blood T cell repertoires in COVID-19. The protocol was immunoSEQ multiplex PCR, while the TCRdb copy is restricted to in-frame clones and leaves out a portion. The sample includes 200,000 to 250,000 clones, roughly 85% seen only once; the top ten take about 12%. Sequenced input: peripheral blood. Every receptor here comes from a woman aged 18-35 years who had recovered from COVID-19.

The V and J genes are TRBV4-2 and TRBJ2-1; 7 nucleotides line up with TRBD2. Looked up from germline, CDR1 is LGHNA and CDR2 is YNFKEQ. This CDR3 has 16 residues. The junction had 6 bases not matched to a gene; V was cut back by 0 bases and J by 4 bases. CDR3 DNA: TGTGCCAGCAGCCAAGAAGCGGGAAGGTCTTACAATGAGCAGTTCTTC. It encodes CASSQEAGRSYNEQFF.

DNA of the CDR3: TGTGCCAGCAGCTTAGCGATGTCCACTCCAAATGAGCAGTTCTTC. This codes for CASSLAMSTPNEQFF. The V gene is TRBV7-2, the J gene TRBJ2-1; D call uncertain. Germline V lookup: CDR1 SGHTA, CDR2 FQGNSA. The ends were cut back, 0 bases at V and 7 bases at J, with 13 bases in the middle. The CDR3 loop spans 15 amino acids.

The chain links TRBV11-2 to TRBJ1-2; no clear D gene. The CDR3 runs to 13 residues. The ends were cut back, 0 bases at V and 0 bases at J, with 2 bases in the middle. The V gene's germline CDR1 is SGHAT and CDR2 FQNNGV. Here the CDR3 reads CASSLDANYGYTF. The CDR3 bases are TGTGCCAGCAGCTTAGACGCTAACTATGGCTACACCTTC.

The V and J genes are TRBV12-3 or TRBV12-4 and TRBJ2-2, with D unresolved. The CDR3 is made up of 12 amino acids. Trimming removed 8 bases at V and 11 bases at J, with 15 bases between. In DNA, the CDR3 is TGTGCCAGCGCCCTAGGCAGAAGCGAGCTGTTTTTT. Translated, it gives CASALGRSELFF.

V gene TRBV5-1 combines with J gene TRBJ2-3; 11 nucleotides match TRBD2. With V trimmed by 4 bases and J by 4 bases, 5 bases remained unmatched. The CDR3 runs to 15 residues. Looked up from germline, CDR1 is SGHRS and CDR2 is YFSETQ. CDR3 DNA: TGCGCCAGCAGCATACCGGGACTAGCGGCAGATACGCAGTATTTT. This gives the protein CASSIPGLAADTQYF.

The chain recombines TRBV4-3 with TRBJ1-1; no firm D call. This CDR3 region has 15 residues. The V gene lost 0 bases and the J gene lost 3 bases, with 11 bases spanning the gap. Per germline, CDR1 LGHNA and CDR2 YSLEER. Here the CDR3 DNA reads TGCGCCAGCAGCCAAGAACCCCCTCCGGACACTGAAGCTTTCTTT. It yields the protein CASSQEPPPDTEAFF.

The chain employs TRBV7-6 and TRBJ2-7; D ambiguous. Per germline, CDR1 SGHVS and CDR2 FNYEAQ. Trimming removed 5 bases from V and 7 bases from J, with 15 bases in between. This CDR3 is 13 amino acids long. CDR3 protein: CASSTGDYGEQYF. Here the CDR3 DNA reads TGTGCCAGCAGCACTGGAGATTACGGGGAGCAGTACTTC.

This CDR3 reads CASSYQREWHLTGELFF. The CDR3 coding sequence is TGCGCCAGCAGCTACCAGCGGGAGTGGCATTTAACCGGGGAGCTGTTTTTT. This sequence joins TRBV5-1 and TRBJ2-2, with TRBD2 matching 8 bases. This CDR3 is built from 17 residues. With 3 bases clipped from V and 5 bases from J, the junction kept 12 bases outside the gene matches. Germline lookup yields CDR1 SGHRS and CDR2 YFSETQ.

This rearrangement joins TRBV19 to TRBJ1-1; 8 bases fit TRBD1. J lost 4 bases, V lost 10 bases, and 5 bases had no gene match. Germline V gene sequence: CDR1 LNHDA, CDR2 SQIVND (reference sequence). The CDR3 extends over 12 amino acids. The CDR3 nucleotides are TGTGCCACCACGACAGGGGTCACTGAAGCTTTCTTT. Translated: CATTTGVTEAFF.

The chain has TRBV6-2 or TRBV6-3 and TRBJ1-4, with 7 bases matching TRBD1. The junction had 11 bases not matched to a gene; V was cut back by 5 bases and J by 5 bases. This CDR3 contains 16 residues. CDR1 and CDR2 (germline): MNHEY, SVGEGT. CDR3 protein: CASSRSKGAANEKLFF. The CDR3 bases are TGTGCCAGCAGTCGCTCGAAGGGGGCAGCGAATGAAAAACTGTTTTTT.

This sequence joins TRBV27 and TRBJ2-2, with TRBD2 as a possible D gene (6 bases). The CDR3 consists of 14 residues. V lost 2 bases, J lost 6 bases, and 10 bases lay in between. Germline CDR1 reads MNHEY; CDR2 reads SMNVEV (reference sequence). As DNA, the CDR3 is TGTGCCAGCAGTTTAGCGGGAATCCCCGGGGAGCTGTTTTTT. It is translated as CASSLAGIPGELFF.

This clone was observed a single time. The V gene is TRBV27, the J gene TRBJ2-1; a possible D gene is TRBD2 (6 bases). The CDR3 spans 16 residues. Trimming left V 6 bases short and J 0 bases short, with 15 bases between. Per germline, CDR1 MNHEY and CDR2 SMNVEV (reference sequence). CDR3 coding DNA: TGTGCCAGCAGACTAGCCCTGGGGAGCTCCTACAATGAGCAGTTCTTC. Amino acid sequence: CASRLALGSSYNEQFF.